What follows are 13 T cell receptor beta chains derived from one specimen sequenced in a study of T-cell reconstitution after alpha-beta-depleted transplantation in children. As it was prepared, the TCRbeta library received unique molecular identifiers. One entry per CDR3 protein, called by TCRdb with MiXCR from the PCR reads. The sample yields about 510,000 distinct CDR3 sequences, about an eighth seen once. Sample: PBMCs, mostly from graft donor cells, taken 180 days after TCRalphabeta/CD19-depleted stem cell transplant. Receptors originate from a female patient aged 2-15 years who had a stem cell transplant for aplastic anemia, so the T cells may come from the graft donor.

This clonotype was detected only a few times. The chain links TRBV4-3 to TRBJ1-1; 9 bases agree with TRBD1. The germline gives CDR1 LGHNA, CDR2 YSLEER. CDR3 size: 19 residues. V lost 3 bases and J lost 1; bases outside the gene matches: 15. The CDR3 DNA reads TGCGCCAGCAGCCATTATCACAGGGGGCATCGACTAGCGAACACTGAAGCTTTCTTT. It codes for CASSHYHRGHRLANTEAFF.

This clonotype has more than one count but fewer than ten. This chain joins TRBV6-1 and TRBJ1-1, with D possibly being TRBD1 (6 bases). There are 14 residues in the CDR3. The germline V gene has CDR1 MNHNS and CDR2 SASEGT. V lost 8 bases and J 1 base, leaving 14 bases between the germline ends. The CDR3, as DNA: TGTGCCAGCTCCACAGGGTCCCCGAACACTGAAGCTTTCTTT. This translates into CASSTGSPNTEAFF.

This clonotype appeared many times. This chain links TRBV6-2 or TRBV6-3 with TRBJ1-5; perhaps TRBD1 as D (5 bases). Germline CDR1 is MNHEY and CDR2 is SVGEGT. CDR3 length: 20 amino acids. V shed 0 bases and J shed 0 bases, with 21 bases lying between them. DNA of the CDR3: TGTGCCAGCAGTTACTCCAATCCCCAAGGGGCTTACTATAGCAATCAGCCCCAGCATTTT. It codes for CASSYSNPQGAYYSNQPQHF.

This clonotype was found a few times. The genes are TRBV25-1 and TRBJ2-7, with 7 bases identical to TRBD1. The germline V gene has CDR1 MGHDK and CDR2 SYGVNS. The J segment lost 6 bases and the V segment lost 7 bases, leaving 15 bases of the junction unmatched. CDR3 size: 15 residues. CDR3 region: CASTPWDSGAGEQYF. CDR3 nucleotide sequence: TGTGCCAGCACCCCCTGGGACAGTGGGGCGGGCGAGCAGTACTTC.

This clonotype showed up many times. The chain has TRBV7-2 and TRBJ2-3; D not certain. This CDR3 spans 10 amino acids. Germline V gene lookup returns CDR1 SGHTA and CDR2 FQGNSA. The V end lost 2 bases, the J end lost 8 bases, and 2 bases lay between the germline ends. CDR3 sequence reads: CASSLSTQYF. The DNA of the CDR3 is TGTGCCAGCAGCTTAAGTACGCAGTATTTT.

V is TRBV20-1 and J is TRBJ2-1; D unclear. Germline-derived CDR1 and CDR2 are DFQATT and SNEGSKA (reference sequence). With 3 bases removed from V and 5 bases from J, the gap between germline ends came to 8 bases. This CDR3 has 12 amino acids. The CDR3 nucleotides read TGCAGTGCTAGGTACGCCCACAATGAGCAGTTCTTC. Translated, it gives CSARYAHNEQFF.

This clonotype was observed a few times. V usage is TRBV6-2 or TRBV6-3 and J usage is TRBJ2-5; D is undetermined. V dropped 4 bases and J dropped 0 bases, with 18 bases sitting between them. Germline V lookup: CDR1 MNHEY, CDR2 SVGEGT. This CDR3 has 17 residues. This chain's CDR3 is CASSSPGNFPYQETQYF. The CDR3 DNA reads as TGTGCCAGCAGTTCTCCAGGAAACTTCCCCTACCAAGAGACCCAGTACTTC.

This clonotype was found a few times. CDR3 loop: CASSPTGGVLFF. The CDR3 coding sequence is TGTGCCAGCAGCCCTACCGGCGGCGTCCTGTTTTTT. The V gene is TRBV12-3 or TRBV12-4, the J gene TRBJ1-4; D ambiguous. CDR3 length: 12 residues. V dropped 6 bases and J dropped 14 bases, with 16 bases sitting between them.

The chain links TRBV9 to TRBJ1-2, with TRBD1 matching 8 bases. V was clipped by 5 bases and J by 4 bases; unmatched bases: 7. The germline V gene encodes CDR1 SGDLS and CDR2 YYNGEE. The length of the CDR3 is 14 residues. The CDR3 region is CASRPNDRGYGYTF. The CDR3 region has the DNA TGTGCCAGCAGGCCAAACGACAGGGGCTATGGCTACACCTTC.

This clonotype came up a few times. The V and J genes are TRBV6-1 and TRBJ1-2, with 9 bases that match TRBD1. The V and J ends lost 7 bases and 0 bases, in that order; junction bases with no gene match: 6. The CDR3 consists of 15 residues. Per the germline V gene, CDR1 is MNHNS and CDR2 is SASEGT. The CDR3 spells CASKGQGPANYGYTF. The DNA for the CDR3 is TGTGCCAGCAAAGGACAGGGGCCAGCTAACTATGGCTACACCTTC.

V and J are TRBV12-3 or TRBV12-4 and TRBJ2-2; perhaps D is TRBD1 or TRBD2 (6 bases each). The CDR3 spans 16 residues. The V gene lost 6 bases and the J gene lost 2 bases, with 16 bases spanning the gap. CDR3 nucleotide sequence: TGTGCCAGCAGCCGAGGTCGCGGGACAAACACCGGGGAGCTGTTTTTT. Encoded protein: CASSRGRGTNTGELFF.

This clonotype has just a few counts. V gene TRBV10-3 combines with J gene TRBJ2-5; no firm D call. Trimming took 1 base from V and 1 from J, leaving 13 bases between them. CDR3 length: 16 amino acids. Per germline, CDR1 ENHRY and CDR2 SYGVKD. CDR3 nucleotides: TGTGCCATCAGTGAGTACGGGTCTAGGGCCCAAGAGACCCAGTACTTC. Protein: CAISEYGSRAQETQYF.

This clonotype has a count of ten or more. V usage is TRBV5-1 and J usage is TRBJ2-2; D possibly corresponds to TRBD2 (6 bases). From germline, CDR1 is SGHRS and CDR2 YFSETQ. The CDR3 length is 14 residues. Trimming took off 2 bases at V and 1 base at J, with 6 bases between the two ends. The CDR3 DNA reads TGCGCCAGCAGCTTCGGGAGGAACACCGGGGAGCTGTTTTTT. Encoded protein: CASSFGRNTGELFF. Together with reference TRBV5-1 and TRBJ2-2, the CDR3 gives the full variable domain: KAGVTQTPRYLIKTRGQQVTLSCSPISGHRSVSWYQQTPGQGLQFLFEYFSETQRNKGNFPGRFSGRQFSNSRSEMNVSTLELGDSALYLCASSFGRNTGELFFGEGSRLTVL.